Detailed here is one T cell receptor beta chain. Its antigen is not identified. The CDR3 is made up of 14 amino acids. The V gene's germline CDR1 is LNHNV and CDR2 YYDKDF (reference sequence). The V gene lost 6 bases and the J gene lost 1 base, with 13 bases spanning the gap. This sample stems from a study of shared clonotypes between healthy human individuals. Across the study: CD8 memory received one plate per donor, CD8 naive two, CD4 memory three and CD4 naive three.

Whole-study results and caveats: Estimated richness was generally greater in naive than memory subsets.

Naive CD8 cells lacked CD45RO and underwent positive selection for CCR7, leaving out terminally differentiated effector memory CD45RA+ cells. Libraries were prepared by immunoSEQ multiplex PCR; TCRdb keeps only in-frame clonotypes and omits some of them. The sample records fewer than 800,000 clones, around 92% being singletons. The sequence came from a young man in good health. Sequences were obtained from naive CD8+ T cells sorted from blood. The chain has TRBV15 and TRBJ2-7; D is unclear. As DNA, the CDR3 is TGTGCCACCAGTAAAACAGTAACTTCCTACGAGCAGTACTTC. It is translated as CATSKTVTSYEQYF.